One sample yielded the 3 T cell receptor beta chains listed below, sequenced in a study of blood T cell repertoires in COVID-19. Using immunoSEQ multiplex PCR, the repertoire was profiled, and TCRdb retains in-frame clones only, with some absent. The sample includes a few hundred thousand clones, approximately 85% of them seen just once. Material for sequencing was peripheral blood. The receptors come from a woman aged 30 to 39 with acute or convalescent COVID-19.

As DNA, the CDR3 is TGTGCCACAAAACAAGGACAGCATAGCAATCAGCCCCAGCATTTT. The encoded protein is CATKQGQHSNQPQHF. This chain joins TRBV15 and TRBJ1-5, with D perhaps matching TRBD1 (6 bases). The CDR3 runs 15 residues. The V gene lost 9 bases and the J gene lost 0 bases, with 15 bases spanning the gap. CDR1 is LNHNV and CDR2 is YYDKDF in the germline V gene (reference sequence).

The V gene is TRBV18, the J gene TRBJ2-3; TRBD2 agrees at 11 bases. V gave up 1 base and J gave up 6 bases; unmatched junction bases: 9. The germline gives CDR1 KGHSH, CDR2 LQKENI. There are 17 residues in the CDR3. CDR3 sequence reads: CASSPLSGRADGDTQYF. The CDR3 coding sequence is TGTGCCAGCTCACCACTTAGCGGGAGGGCCGATGGGGATACGCAGTATTTT.

J is TRBJ2-7 and V is TRBV5-6; TRBD2 agrees at 9 bases. J was trimmed by 4 bases and V by 4 bases; bases with no gene match: 3. Germline V gene sequence: CDR1 SGHDT, CDR2 YYEEEE. The CDR3 consists of 13 residues. The CDR3 DNA is TGTGCCAGCAGCGCGGGAGGGACGTACGAGCAGTACTTC. Translating gives CASSAGGTYEQYF.